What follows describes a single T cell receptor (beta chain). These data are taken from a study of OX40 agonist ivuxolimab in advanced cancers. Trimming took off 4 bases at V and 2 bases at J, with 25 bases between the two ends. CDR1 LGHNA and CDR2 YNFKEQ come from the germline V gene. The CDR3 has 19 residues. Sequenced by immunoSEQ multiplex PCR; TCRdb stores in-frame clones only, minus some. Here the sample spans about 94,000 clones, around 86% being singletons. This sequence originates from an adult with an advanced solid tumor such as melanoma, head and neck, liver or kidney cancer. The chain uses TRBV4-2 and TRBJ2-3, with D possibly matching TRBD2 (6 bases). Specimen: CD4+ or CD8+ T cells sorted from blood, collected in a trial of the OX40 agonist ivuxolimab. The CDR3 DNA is TGTGCCAGCAGCCTCACTCTCCCGGTTAGCGGACCTTCCACAGATACGCAGTATTTT. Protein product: CASSLTLPVSGPSTDTQYF.